This T cell receptor beta chain appears in the sequencing data of a study of shared clonotypes between healthy human individuals. Whole-study findings and limits: Naive subsets typically showed greater estimated richness than memory subsets.

The naive CD8 population came from CD45RO-negative cells selected for CCR7, without terminally differentiated effector memory CD45RA+ cells. The authors ran the assay at deep level. Every subset's genomic DNA went evenly onto several immunoSEQ plates. Generated by immunoSEQ multiplex PCR, the TCRdb table keeps only in-frame clones and is missing some. The sample has millions of clones; just under 95% are singletons. This CDR3 spans 13 amino acids. Trimming took off 5 bases at V and 3 bases at J, with 10 bases between the two ends. Germline-derived CDR1 and CDR2 are SGHVS and FQNEAQ. About this clone itself: Its antigen is not known.

The sequence derives from a young man in good health. The source material was naive CD8+ T cells sorted from blood. The rearrangement uses TRBV7-8 and TRBJ1-1, with D perhaps TRBD1 (6 bases). CDR3 amino acids: CASSVDSYTEAFF. The CDR3 DNA sequence: TGTGCCAGCAGCGTGGACAGTTACACTGAAGCTTTCTTT.